The 9 T cell receptor beta chains in this list originate from one sample, sequenced in a study of blood T cells in healthy people across ages (dated by TCRdb to 2013 to 2016). The method behind the library was 5' RACE. Sequencing was carried out with an Illumina HiSeq 2500. A second PCR of roughly 7 to 12 cycles was run with a J-beta primer mix and a sample-barcoded 5' primer. The public reads were reanalyzed by TCRdb: fastp trimming at Q25, MiXCR alignment, in-frame beta chains only. Duplicate CDR3 protein sequences are folded into a single record with the most common DNA and genes. The sample has 1 million to 1.2 million distinct CDR3 sequences on record, roughly two fifths of them singletons. The ten largest clones capture around 12% of the sample. The sample was blood. The receptors were sampled from a man younger than 35 in good health.

The J gene is TRBJ1-1, the V gene TRBV6-5, with a weak D call TRBD1 (5 bases). The V gene's germline CDR1 is MNHEY and CDR2 SVGAGI. V was cut by 2 bases and J by 3 bases, with 7 bases left in between. The CDR3 runs 13 residues. Here the CDR3 reads CASSYRGYTEAFF. The DNA of the CDR3 is TGTGCCAGCAGTTACAGGGGATACACTGAAGCTTTCTTT.

The chain joins TRBV19 to TRBJ2-1; perhaps TRBD1 as D (6 bases). The V and J ends lost 1 base and 2 bases respectively, with 12 bases between them. Germline lookup yields CDR1 LNHDA and CDR2 SQIVND (reference sequence). The CDR3 loop spans 16 amino acids. The CDR3 region has the DNA TGTGCCAGTAGTATAGCAGGGGAATCGCCCTACAATGAGCAGTTCTTC. This codes for CASSIAGESPYNEQFF.

In DNA, the CDR3 is TGCAGTGCTCAGCCCCGGACTAGCGGAGGCACAGATACGCAGTATTTT. It yields the protein CSAQPRTSGGTDTQYF. The chain couples TRBV20-1 to TRBJ2-3, with 10 bases matching TRBD2. Germline CDR1 DFQATT, CDR2 SNEGSKA (reference sequence). The CDR3 has 16 residues. J lost 1 base, V lost 5 bases, and 9 bases had no gene match.

V and J are TRBV7-3 and TRBJ1-2, with a tentative D call TRBD1 (6 bases). CDR1 is SGHTA, CDR2 FQGTGA, per germline. The CDR3 covers 16 residues. Trimming removed 0 bases at V and 0 bases at J, with 11 bases between. In DNA form, the CDR3 reads TGTGCCAGCAGCTTAACACAGGGCGTTGCTAACTATGGCTACACCTTC. Translated: CASSLTQGVANYGYTF.

The chain has TRBV6-2 or TRBV6-3 and TRBJ2-7, with a possible D match to TRBD2 (5 bases). This CDR3 has 14 residues. From germline, CDR1 is MNHEY and CDR2 SVGEGT. V dropped 2 bases and J dropped 0 bases, with 8 bases sitting between them. CDR3 sequence (DNA): TGTGCCAGCAGTTACCTTACTAGCTCCTACGAGCAGTACTTC. Translated: CASSYLTSSYEQYF.

This chain links TRBV5-1 with TRBJ2-1; 11 nucleotides line up with TRBD2. Germline trimming cut 4 bases from V and 6 bases from J; bases unmatched to any gene: 6. CDR3 length equals 15 residues. The germline V gene encodes CDR1 SGHRS and CDR2 YFSETQ. The CDR3 coding sequence is TGCGCCAGCAGCACGGGACTAGCGGAGGCCAATGAGCAGTTCTTC. Amino acid sequence: CASSTGLAEANEQFF. Looking up the rest from reference TRBV5-1 and TRBJ2-1 gives the full variable domain: KAGVTQTPRYLIKTRGQQVTLSCSPISGHRSVSWYQQTPGQGLQFLFEYFSETQRNKGNFPGRFSGRQFSNSRSEMNVSTLELGDSALYLCASSTGLAEANEQFFGPGTRLTVL.

The table lists this clonotype with a count of one. This chain connects TRBV7-9 to TRBJ1-2; D might be TRBD1 (6 bases). V dropped 5 bases and J dropped 8 bases, with 18 bases sitting between them. From germline, CDR1 is SEHNR and CDR2 FQNEAQ (reference sequence). The CDR3 has 14 residues. The CDR3 loop is CASSESRQEWGYTF. CDR3 bases: TGTGCCAGCAGCGAAAGCCGACAGGAATGGGGCTACACCTTC.

This chain joins TRBV2 and TRBJ2-7, with TRBD2 matching over 7 bases. The CDR3 covers 15 residues. V gave up 5 bases and J gave up 0 bases; unmatched junction bases: 7. Germline V gene data show CDR1 as SNHLY and CDR2 as FYNNEI. The CDR3 sequence: CASSLIGGNSYEQYF. DNA for the CDR3: TGTGCCAGCAGTCTAATCGGGGGGAACTCCTACGAGCAGTACTTC.

The chain links TRBV25-1 to TRBJ1-6; tentative D call: TRBD1 (6 bases). Germline CDR1 reads MGHDK; CDR2 reads SYGVNS. Deletions cut 3 bases from V and 7 bases from J, with 10 bases between. This CDR3 has 14 residues. Here the CDR3 DNA reads TGTGCCAGCAGTGATTTGACAGGAAATTCACCCCTCCACTTT. This encodes CASSDLTGNSPLHF.